At least ten counts were recorded for the clone carrying this T cell receptor (beta chain). The record originates from a study of Graves' ophthalmopathy and Graves' hyperthyroidism. Serum thyroxine and TRAb, along with clinical symptoms, thyroid ultrasound and orbital computed tomography, were what diagnosis relied on. From RNA, the CDR3 regions of TCR beta chains were amplified and sequenced. Investigators did first-round RT-PCR with HTBI primers, then second-round multiplex PCR. TCRdb re-derived calls from the multiplex PCR reads in MiXCR, one entry per CDR3 protein. Of just over 600,000 distinct CDR3 sequences listed, 22% are singletons. Material for sequencing was peripheral blood. The sequence was obtained from a woman younger than 35 with stable Graves' hyperthyroidism. Some clones in this sample may be carry-over from other donors' samples.

The DNA of the CDR3 is TGTGCCAGCAGCGCCGGACAGGACCCCCTCTACGAGCAGTACTTC. Amino acids: CASSAGQDPLYEQYF. The V gene is TRBV7-8, the J gene TRBJ2-7, with 7 bases identical to TRBD1. J lost 3 bases, V lost 5 bases, and 10 bases had no gene match. CDR3 length: 15 amino acids. Germline CDR1 is SGHVS and CDR2 is FQNEAQ. The variable domain in full, completed from reference TRBV7-8 and TRBJ2-7, reads GAGVSQSPRYKVAKRGQDVALRCDPISGHVSLFWYQQALGQGPEFLTYFQNEAQLDKSGLPSDRFFAERPEGSVSTLKIQRTQQEDSAVYLCASSAGQDPLYEQYFGPGTRLTVT.